The 22 T cell receptor beta chains below were found in one sample sequenced in a study of T cells after yellow fever vaccination. TCRdb independently ran MiXCR on the 5' RACE reads; one entry per CDR3 protein. The table records some 240,000 distinct CDR3 sequences, roughly 3% of them present only once. This specimen consisted of CD4+ T cells sorted from PBMCs, obtained 10 days after the yellow fever booster vaccination. The receptors shown here come from a man aged 18 to 29 who received the YFV17D yellow fever vaccine.

This clonotype occurred a few times. This sequence joins TRBV24-1 and TRBJ1-2; D unresolved. The ends were cut back, 2 bases at V and 5 bases at J, with 11 bases in the middle. Germline V CDR1 and CDR2: KGHDR, SFDVKD. The CDR3 is made up of 14 amino acids. The CDR3 loop is CATSDSTSGYGYTF. The CDR3 bases are TGTGCCACCAGTGATTCTACAAGCGGGTATGGCTACACCTTC.

The chain is built from TRBV21-1 and TRBJ2-3; TRBD2, the D gene given by the table, was not confirmed from the DNA. TRBV21-1 is described as a pseudogene. This CDR3 region has 16 residues. The DNA of the CDR3 is TGTGCCAGCAGCCCTCGACTAGCGGGGCCAACAGATACGCAGTATTTT. This encodes CASSPRLAGPTDTQYF.

This clonotype was detected only a few times. The rearrangement joins TRBV10-3 to TRBJ2-1, with D possibly matching TRBD2 (7 bases). V was shortened by 7 bases and J by 9 bases, with 19 bases between the two germline ends. There are 14 residues in the CDR3. Germline V gene data show CDR1 as ENHRY and CDR2 as SYGVKD. CDR3 residues: CAITRRRGGGEQFF. Here the CDR3 DNA reads TGTGCCATCACTAGACGACGCGGGGGCGGTGAGCAGTTCTTC.

This clonotype was seen many times. The V and J genes are TRBV29-1 and TRBJ2-7; D ambiguous. This CDR3 comprises 11 residues. Germline V gives CDR1 SQVTM, CDR2 ANQGSEA. V dropped 4 bases and J dropped 4 bases, with 8 bases sitting between them. In DNA, the CDR3 is TGCAGCGTTGTGACGGGTTACGAGCAGTACTTC. This sequence encodes CSVVTGYEQYF.

This clonotype occurred many times. The chain employs TRBV3-1 and TRBJ2-3; a weak D match, TRBD1 (5 bases). The CDR3 is 18 amino acids. CDR1 and CDR2 (germline): LGHDT, YNNKEL (reference sequence). The V gene lost 10 bases and the J gene lost 3 bases, with 29 bases spanning the gap. The CDR3 region has the DNA TGTGCCACCTCCGGGCCGATCCGCAGGGATATAGGAACAGATACGCAGTATTTT. Its protein product is CATSGPIRRDIGTDTQYF.

This clonotype was counted only a few times. The chain joins TRBV2 to TRBJ1-1; D unclear. CDR1 and CDR2 from the germline V gene are SNHLY and FYNNEI. CDR3 length equals 11 residues. With 8 bases removed from V and 8 bases from J, the gap between germline ends came to 12 bases. In nucleotides, the CDR3 is TGTGCCAGCCAGTTTCACCTGGAAGCTTTCTTT. The encoded protein is CASQFHLEAFF. Drawing the rest from reference TRBV2 and TRBJ1-1, the complete variable domain is EPEVTQTPSHQVTQMGQEVILRCVPISNHLYFYWYRQILGQKVEFLVSFYNNEISEKSEIFDDQFSVERPDGSNFTLKIRSTKLEDSAMYFCASQFHLEAFFGQGTRLTVV.

The V call is TRBV18, the J call TRBJ1-1, with D unclear. Trimming removed 3 bases from V and 7 bases from J, with 9 bases in between. CDR1 KGHSH and CDR2 LQKENI come from the germline V gene. The CDR3 loop spans 12 amino acids. The CDR3 spells CASSPRRNEAFF. The CDR3 DNA sequence: TGTGCCAGCTCACCCAGAAGAAATGAAGCTTTCTTT. Combining the CDR3 with reference TRBV18 and TRBJ1-1 gives the whole variable domain NAGVMQNPRHLVRRRGQEARLRCSPMKGHSHVYWYRQLPEEGLKFMVYLQKENIIDESGMPKERFSAEFPKEGPSILRIQQVVRGDSAAYFCASSPRRNEAFFGQGTRLTVV.

This clonotype was seen ten or more times. This chain joins TRBV7-3 and TRBJ2-1; D tentatively fits TRBD1 or TRBD2 (5 bases each). Deletions cut 5 bases from V and 9 bases from J, with 17 bases between. The CDR3 is made up of 14 amino acids. Per germline, CDR1 SGHTA and CDR2 FQGTGA. CDR3 amino acids: CASSLLDSGGEQFF. CDR3 DNA: TGTGCCAGCAGCCTCCTTGACAGCGGTGGTGAGCAGTTCTTC.

V gene TRBV18 combines with J gene TRBJ2-1, with TRBD2 identical over 7 bases. V lost 4 bases and J lost 6; bases outside the gene matches: 3. Germline V gene lookup returns CDR1 KGHSH and CDR2 LQKENI. The CDR3 loop spans 13 amino acids. CDR3 protein: CASSQGEGNEQFF. CDR3 DNA sequence: TGTGCCAGCTCACAAGGGGAGGGCAATGAGCAGTTCTTC.

This clonotype was seen many times. The V gene is TRBV7-3, the J gene TRBJ2-3; D is possibly TRBD2 (5 bases). The V gene's germline CDR1 is SGHTA and CDR2 FQGTGA. CDR3 size: 14 residues. V dropped 5 bases and J dropped 4 bases, with 13 bases sitting between them. The CDR3 DNA is TGTGCCAGCAGCCGGCGGGCGGTCCCAGATACGCAGTATTTT. It encodes CASSRRAVPDTQYF.

This clonotype was counted a few times. This chain joins TRBV29-1 and TRBJ2-3; no definite D call. This CDR3 comprises 13 residues. Trimming removed 5 bases at V and 2 bases at J, with 11 bases between. The germline CDR1 and CDR2 sequences are SQVTM and ANQGSEA. CDR3: CSVRHSNTDTQYF. The CDR3 region has the DNA TGCAGCGTTCGGCACAGCAACACAGATACGCAGTATTTT.

This clonotype was counted many times. The chain carries TRBV29-1 and TRBJ2-5; 11 bases agree with TRBD2. CDR1 is SQVTM and CDR2 is ANQGSEA in the germline V gene. The V gene end was trimmed by 5 bases and the J gene end by 5 bases; junction bases not matched to a gene: 7. This CDR3 is 14 amino acids long. Here the CDR3 DNA reads TGCAGCGTTTATACTAGCGGGGGCCGGGAGACCCAGTACTTC. This gives the protein CSVYTSGGRETQYF.

This clonotype was detected ten times or more. The rearrangement joins TRBV7-2 to TRBJ2-3; D gene ambiguous. This CDR3 region has 14 residues. Trimming cost V 3 bases and J 2 bases, with 9 bases left between them. Germline CDR1 SGHTA, CDR2 FQGNSA. CDR3 protein: CASSLYPVTDTQYF. DNA for the CDR3: TGTGCCAGCAGCTTGTACCCGGTCACAGATACGCAGTATTTT.

This clonotype was detected only a few times. V is TRBV7-2 and J is TRBJ2-5, with 8 bases identical to TRBD2. V trimming: 5 bases; J trimming: 1 base; junction bases outside the gene matches: 12. The CDR3 spans 17 residues. CDR1 and CDR2 from the germline V gene are SGHTA and FQGNSA. The CDR3 sequence: CASSTTGTRGFQETQYF. In DNA form, the CDR3 reads TGTGCCAGCAGCACTACCGGGACTAGAGGTTTCCAAGAGACCCAGTACTTC.

This clonotype was seen at least ten times. This chain connects TRBV5-1 to TRBJ2-3, with a possible D match to TRBD2 (7 bases). The CDR3 spans 16 residues. Germline V gene data show CDR1 as SGHRS and CDR2 as YFSETQ. Trimming removed 6 bases at V and 6 bases at J, with 23 bases between. The CDR3 DNA reads TGCGCCAGCATCCCGGATGTTGGGGGGGCATGGGATACGCAGTATTTT. This gives the protein CASIPDVGGAWDTQYF.

This clonotype was detected only a few times. The chain couples TRBV6-2 or TRBV6-3 to TRBJ2-3; 8 nucleotides align to TRBD2. The CDR3 runs to 16 residues. CDR1 is MNHEY, CDR2 SVGEGT, per germline. V was clipped by 4 bases and J by 6 bases; unmatched bases: 12. The CDR3 region is CASSWRLTPGGDTQYF. Here the CDR3 DNA reads TGTGCCAGCAGTTGGCGGCTCACCCCGGGAGGGGATACGCAGTATTTT.

This clonotype was counted ten times or more. The chain links TRBV7-8 to TRBJ2-1; D is ambiguous. Germline assignment: CDR1 SGHVS and CDR2 FQNEAQ. This CDR3 contains 15 residues. V was cut by 0 bases and J by 5 bases, with 11 bases left in between. Here the CDR3 DNA reads TGTGCCAGCAGCTTAGCTTTTGTAACCAACAATGAGCAGTTCTTC. Protein product: CASSLAFVTNNEQFF.

The table lists this clonotype with many counts. The J gene is TRBJ2-5, the V gene TRBV10-2; TRBD2 aligns across 7 bases. Germline trimming cut 7 bases from V and 3 bases from J; bases unmatched to any gene: 5. CDR1 and CDR2 (germline): WSHSY, SAAADI. This CDR3 contains 13 residues. CDR3 region: CASNRRGEETQYF. The CDR3 DNA reads as TGCGCCAGCAACAGACGGGGGGAAGAGACCCAGTACTTC.

V gene TRBV3-1 combines with J gene TRBJ1-1; D is perhaps TRBD1 (5 bases). Trimming shortened V by 3 bases and J by 11 bases, and 19 bases separated the two germline ends. CDR3 length: 14 residues. Germline CDR1 LGHDT, CDR2 YNNKEL (reference sequence). The CDR3 DNA reads as TGTGCCAGCAGCCACACAGGTCTCGGAGCCGGGGCTTTCTTT. As protein: CASSHTGLGAGAFF. Full variable domain (rest looked up from reference TRBV3-1 and TRBJ1-1): DTAVSQTPKYLVTQMGNDKSIKCEQNLGHDTMYWYKQDSKKFLKIMFSYNNKELIINETVPNRFSPKSPDKAHLNLHINSLELGDSAVYFCASSHTGLGAGAFFGQGTRLTVV.

Many counts were recorded for this clonotype. This rearrangement joins TRBV5-5 to TRBJ2-7; D not resolved. The CDR3 runs to 15 residues. V dropped 0 bases and J dropped 3 bases, with 13 bases sitting between them. The germline V gene has CDR1 SGHKS and CDR2 YYEKEE (reference sequence). The CDR3 here is CASSLVSYGLYEQYV. Here the CDR3 DNA reads TGTGCCAGCAGCTTGGTTAGCTACGGTCTCTACGAGCAGTACGTC.

The V call is TRBV7-2, the J call TRBJ1-1, with D maybe TRBD1 (6 bases). The CDR3 has 14 residues. V was clipped by 1 base and J by 4 bases, with 10 bases between them. Germline V gene data show CDR1 as SGHTA and CDR2 as FQGNSA. Here the CDR3 reads CASSLGGHGTEAFF. The CDR3 nucleotides read TGTGCCAGCAGCTTAGGGGGGCACGGCACTGAAGCTTTCTTT.

This clonotype showed up many times. The rearrangement joins TRBV29-1 to TRBJ2-3; 8 bases are a match to TRBD2. The J segment lost 0 bases and the V segment lost 5 bases, leaving 4 bases of the junction unmatched. The length of the CDR3 is 14 residues. Per the germline V gene, CDR1 is SQVTM and CDR2 is ANQGSEA. The chain's CDR3 is CSVTAGGSTDTQYF. CDR3 coding DNA: TGCAGCGTTACTGCGGGGGGCAGCACAGATACGCAGTATTTT.